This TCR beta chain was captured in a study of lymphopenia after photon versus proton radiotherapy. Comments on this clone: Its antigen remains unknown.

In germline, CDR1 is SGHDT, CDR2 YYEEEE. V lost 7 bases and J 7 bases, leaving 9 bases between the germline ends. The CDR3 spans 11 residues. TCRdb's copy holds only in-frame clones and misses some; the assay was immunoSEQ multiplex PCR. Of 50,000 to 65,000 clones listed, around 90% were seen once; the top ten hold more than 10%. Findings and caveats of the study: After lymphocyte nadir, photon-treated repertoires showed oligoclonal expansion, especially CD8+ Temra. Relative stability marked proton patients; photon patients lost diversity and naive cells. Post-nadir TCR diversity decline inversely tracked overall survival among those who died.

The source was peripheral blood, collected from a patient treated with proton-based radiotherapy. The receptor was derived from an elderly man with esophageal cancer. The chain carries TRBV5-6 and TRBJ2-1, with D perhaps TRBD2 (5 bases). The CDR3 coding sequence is TGTGCCAGCTCTCGGGAAAATGAGCAGTTCTTC. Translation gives CASSRENEQFF.